This TCR beta chain emerged from a study of T cell clones after liver transplantation. The repertoire was sequenced with immunoSEQ multiplex PCR; TCRdb's copy has only in-frame clones and lacks some. The sample has 68,000 or so clones, 92% seen once. Germline loops: CDR1 LGHNA, CDR2 YNFKEQ. Trimming cost V 0 bases and J 4 bases, with 9 bases left between them. The CDR3 has 14 amino acids. The V gene is TRBV4-2, the J gene TRBJ1-2; D is possibly TRBD1 (5 bases). The source is a human patient who received a liver transplant. Certain T cells may be donor cells from the graft. This specimen was CD4+ T cells from blood, taken less than 27 months after liver transplant. CDR3 in amino acids: CASSQDWQGYGYTF. The CDR3 nucleotides read TGTGCCAGCAGCCAAGATTGGCAGGGCTATGGCTACACCTTC.